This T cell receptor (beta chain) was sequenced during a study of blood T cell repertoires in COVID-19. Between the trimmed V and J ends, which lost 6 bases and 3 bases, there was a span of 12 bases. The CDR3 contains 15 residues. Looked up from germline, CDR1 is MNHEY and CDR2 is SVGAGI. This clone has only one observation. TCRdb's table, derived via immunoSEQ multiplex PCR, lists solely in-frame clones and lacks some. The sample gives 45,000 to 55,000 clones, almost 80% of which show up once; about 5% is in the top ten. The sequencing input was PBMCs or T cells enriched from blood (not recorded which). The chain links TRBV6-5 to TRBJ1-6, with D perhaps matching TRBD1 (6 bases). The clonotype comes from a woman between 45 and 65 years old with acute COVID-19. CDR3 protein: CASSRPGHYNSPLHF. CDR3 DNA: TGTGCCAGCAGCCGACCGGGACACTATAATTCACCCCTCCACTTT.